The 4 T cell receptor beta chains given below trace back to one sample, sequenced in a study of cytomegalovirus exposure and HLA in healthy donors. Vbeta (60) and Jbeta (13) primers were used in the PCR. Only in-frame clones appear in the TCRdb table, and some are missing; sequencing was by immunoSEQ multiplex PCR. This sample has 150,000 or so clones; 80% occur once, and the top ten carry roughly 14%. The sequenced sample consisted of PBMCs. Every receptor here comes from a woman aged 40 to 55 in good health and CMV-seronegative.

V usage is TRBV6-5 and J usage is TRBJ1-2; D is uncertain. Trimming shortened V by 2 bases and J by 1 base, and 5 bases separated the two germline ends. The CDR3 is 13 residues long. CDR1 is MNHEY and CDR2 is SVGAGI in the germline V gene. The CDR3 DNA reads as TGTGCCAGCAGTTACCAGGATAACTATGGCTACACCTTC. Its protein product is CASSYQDNYGYTF.

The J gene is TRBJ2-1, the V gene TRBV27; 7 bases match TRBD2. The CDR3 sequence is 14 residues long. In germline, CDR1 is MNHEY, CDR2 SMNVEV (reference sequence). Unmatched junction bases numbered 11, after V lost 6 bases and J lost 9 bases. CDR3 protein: CASRAGEWVGEQFF. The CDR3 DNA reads TGTGCCAGCAGGGCGGGGGAATGGGTGGGTGAGCAGTTCTTC.

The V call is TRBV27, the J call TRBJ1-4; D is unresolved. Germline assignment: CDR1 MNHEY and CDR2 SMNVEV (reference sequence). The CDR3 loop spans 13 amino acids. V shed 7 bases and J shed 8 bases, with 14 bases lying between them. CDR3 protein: CASTTLPVEKLFF. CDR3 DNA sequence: TGTGCCAGCACAACCTTACCAGTCGAAAAACTGTTTTTT.

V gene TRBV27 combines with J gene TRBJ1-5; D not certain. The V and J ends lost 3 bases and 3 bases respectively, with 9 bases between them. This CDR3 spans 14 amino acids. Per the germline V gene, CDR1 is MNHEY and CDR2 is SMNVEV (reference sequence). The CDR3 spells CASSFGGTNQPQHF. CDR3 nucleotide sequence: TGTGCCAGCAGTTTCGGCGGCACCAATCAGCCCCAGCATTTT.